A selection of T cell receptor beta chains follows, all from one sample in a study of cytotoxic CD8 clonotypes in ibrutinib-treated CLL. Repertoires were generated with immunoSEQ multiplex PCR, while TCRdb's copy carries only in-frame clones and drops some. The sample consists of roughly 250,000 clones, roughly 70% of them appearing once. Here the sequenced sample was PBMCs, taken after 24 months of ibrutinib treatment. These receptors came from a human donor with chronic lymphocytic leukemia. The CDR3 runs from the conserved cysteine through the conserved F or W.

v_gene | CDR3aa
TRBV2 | CAIQTDSSYEQYF
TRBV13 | CASSVGLQGLEQYF
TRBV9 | CASSSGLDPTQYF
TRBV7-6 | CASSPGRGESKETQYF
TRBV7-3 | CASKERQGNYEQYF
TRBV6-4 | CASSDSTHNEQFF
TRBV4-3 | CASSLLGDTEAFF
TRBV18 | CASSRPGAGLASETQYF
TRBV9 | CASTRGPRGGDEQFF
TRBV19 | CASSSGTGAYEQYF
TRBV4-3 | CASSQDAGHLEQFF
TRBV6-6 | CASRRTVDREDEQYF
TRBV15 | CATSRGQGAGQPQHF
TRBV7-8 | CASSLGGQGLLARNEQFF
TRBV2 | CASSEAQGPSNQPQHF
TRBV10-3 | CAISESGTANYGYTF
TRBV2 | CASSLFDPWGGRHYEQYF
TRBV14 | CASSPRRTESYEQYF
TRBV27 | CASSLRGVTYEQYF
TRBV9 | CASSVEPVLDTQYF
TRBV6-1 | CASSEVGSGNSYEQYF
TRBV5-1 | CASSWGGRQETQYF
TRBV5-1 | CASSLVTANTGELFF
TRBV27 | CASSLAQYSNQPQHF
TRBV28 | CASSGTGDNQPQHF
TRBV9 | CASARGGNEQFF
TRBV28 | CASSLETGATYEQYF
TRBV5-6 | CASSFLGPETQYF
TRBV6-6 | CASSPGLTGAGELFF
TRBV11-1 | CASSSTGEQFF
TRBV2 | CASSDDVIYGYTF
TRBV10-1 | CASSGQDSYEQYF
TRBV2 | CASSVPDTQYF
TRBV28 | CASRWVGLAGKETQYF
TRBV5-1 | CASSLAGDRGYGYTF
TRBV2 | CASSDRGSSYNEQFF
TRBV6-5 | CASSYSGGATQPQHF
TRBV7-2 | CASSRTNRGLSYGYTF
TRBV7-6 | CASSLARGADLFF
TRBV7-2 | CASSLWGGEQFF
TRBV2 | CASSSGTGSNQPQHF
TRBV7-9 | CASSLGASYGYTF